A selection of T cell receptor beta chains follows, all from one sample in a study of cytomegalovirus exposure and HLA in healthy donors. The protocol was immunoSEQ multiplex PCR, while the TCRdb copy is restricted to in-frame clones and leaves out a portion. The sample consists of approximately 110,000 clones, around 73% of them appearing once. The sequenced sample was PBMCs. The origin of the receptors is a man aged 40-49 years in good health and CMV-seronegative. Both conserved end residues are part of each CDR3. The D gene is left open where the match is weak. Clone size is not always given. Where it is, it says once, few, many or a class for expanded clones.

J	V	D	size	CDR3	DNA
TRBJ2-4	TRBV13	TRBD1	NA	CASSLGTGKNIQYF	TGTGCCAGCAGCCTCGGGACAGGAAAAAACATTCAGTACTTC
TRBJ1-1	TRBV4-3	NA	NA	CASSQGRPDRRFTEAFF	TGCGCCAGCAGCCAAGGTCGTCCCGACAGGAGATTCACTGAAGCTTTCTTT
TRBJ1-1	TRBV27	NA	once	CASIPGSGTEAFF	TGTGCCAGCATACCAGGAAGCGGCACTGAAGCTTTCTTT
TRBJ2-5	TRBV4-3	NA	NA	CASSQDVTSQTQYF	TGCGCCAGCAGCCAAGATGTAACGAGTCAGACCCAGTACTTC
TRBJ1-2	TRBV7-3	NA	NA	CASSPLAGSGYGYTF	TGTGCCAGCAGCCCCCTTGCAGGGTCGGGCTATGGCTACACCTTC
TRBJ1-2	TRBV18	TRBD1	NA	CASSPLGTGTGDIGGYTF	TGTGCCAGCTCACCGCTTGGGACCGGGACAGGGGATATTGGCGGCTACACCTTC
TRBJ1-5	TRBV30	TRBD1	NA	CAWAGGLNQPQHF	TGTGCCTGGGCAGGGGGCTTAAATCAGCCCCAGCATTTT
TRBJ1-2	TRBV19	TRBD1	NA	CASSPDRGKGWGYGYTF	TGTGCCAGTAGTCCGGACAGGGGGAAGGGCTGGGGCTATGGCTACACCTTC
TRBJ2-3	TRBV4-1	TRBD1	few	CASSQDLGTATDTQYF	TGCGCCAGCAGCCAGGACTTGGGGACAGCGACAGATACGCAGTATTTT
TRBJ2-7	TRBV6-6	TRBD1	NA	CASSKQGYEQYF	TGTGCCAGCAGTAAACAGGGGTACGAGCAGTACTTC
TRBJ1-6	TRBV5-1	TRBD1	NA	CASSLLQGGNSPLHF	TGCGCCAGCAGTCTTTTACAGGGGGGGAATTCACCCCTCCACTTT
TRBJ1-3	TRBV4-2	NA	many	CASSQEAGEGNTIYF	TGTGCCAGCAGCCAAGAAGCAGGGGAAGGAAACACCATATATTTT
TRBJ2-1	TRBV27	NA	few	CASSWGTKPINEQFF	TGTGCCAGCAGTTGGGGGACAAAGCCTATCAATGAGCAGTTCTTC
TRBJ1-5	TRBV19	NA	few	CASSPVGGNQPQHF	TGTGCCAGTAGCCCGGTGGGCGGCAATCAGCCCCAGCATTTT
TRBJ1-5	TRBV7-9	NA	NA	CASSSDGYYTNQPQHF	TGTGCCAGCAGCTCCGACGGCTACTACACGAATCAGCCCCAGCATTTT
TRBJ1-1	TRBV9	TRBD1	few	CASSARQGVSTEAFF	TGTGCCAGCAGCGCCCGACAGGGCGTTAGTACTGAAGCTTTCTTT
TRBJ1-6	TRBV27	NA	NA	CASRPAGNNSPLHF	TGTGCCAGTCGCCCCGCAGGGAACAATTCACCCCTCCACTTT
TRBJ2-1	TRBV27	NA	NA	CASSLLSLAHNSYNEQFF	TGTGCCAGCAGTTTATTAAGCCTAGCGCATAACTCCTACAATGAGCAGTTCTTC
TRBJ2-6	TRBV28	NA	NA	CASRRESGANVLTF	TGTGCCAGCAGGCGAGAATCTGGGGCCAACGTCCTGACTTTC
TRBJ1-5	TRBV10-3	TRBD1	NA	CAISSTLTGGSTEPQHF	TGTGCCATCAGTTCAACTCTTACAGGGGGCTCCACGGAGCCCCAGCATTTT